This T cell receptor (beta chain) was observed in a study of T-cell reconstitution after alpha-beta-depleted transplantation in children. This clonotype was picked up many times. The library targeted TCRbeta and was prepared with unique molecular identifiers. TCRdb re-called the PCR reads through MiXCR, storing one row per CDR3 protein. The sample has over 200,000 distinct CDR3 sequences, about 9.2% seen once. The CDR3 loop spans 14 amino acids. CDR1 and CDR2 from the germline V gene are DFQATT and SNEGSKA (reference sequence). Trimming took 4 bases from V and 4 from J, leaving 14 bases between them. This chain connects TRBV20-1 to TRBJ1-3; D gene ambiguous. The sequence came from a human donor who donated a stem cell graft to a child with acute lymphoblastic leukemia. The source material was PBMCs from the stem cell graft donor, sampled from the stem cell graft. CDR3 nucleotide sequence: TGCAGTGCTAATGCATTGGCGTCGGGAAACACCATATATTTT. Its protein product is CSANALASGNTIYF.